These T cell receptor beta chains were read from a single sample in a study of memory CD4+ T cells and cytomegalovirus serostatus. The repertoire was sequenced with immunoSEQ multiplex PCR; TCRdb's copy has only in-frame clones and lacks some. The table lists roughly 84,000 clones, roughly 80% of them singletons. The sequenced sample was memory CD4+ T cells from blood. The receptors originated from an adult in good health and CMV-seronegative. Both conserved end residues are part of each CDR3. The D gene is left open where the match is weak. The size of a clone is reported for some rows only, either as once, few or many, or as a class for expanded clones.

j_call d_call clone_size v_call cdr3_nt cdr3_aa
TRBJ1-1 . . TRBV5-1 TGCGCCAGCAGCTTGGGTTATGGGAGCACTGAAGCTTTCTTT CASSLGYGSTEAFF
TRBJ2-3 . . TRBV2 TGTGCCAGCAGTGAAACGGGCGAAACGCAGTATTTT CASSETGETQYF
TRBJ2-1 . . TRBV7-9 TGTGCCAGCAGCTTAGGTCTCCTTCCCCTAACCTTACAGGGCCCTGAGCAGTTCTTC CASSLGLLPLTLQGPEQFF
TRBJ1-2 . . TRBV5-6 TGTGCCAGCAGCCGGGGACAACCTGGCTACACCTTC CASSRGQPGYTF
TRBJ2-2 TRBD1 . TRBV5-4 TGTGCCAGCAGTCGAGGTCGACAGGGGGCATCCGGGGAGCTGTTTTTT CASSRGRQGASGELFF
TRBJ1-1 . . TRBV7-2 TGTGCCAGCAGCTTAGGATTAATGGGGACACCTAATATGAACACTGAAGCTTTCTTT CASSLGLMGTPNMNTEAFF
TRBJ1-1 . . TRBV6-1 TGTGCCAGCAGAACGGTGAACACTGAAGCTTTCTTT CASRTVNTEAFF
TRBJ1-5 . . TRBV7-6 TGTGCCAGCAGCCCCCGGGCCTGGGATCGCAATCAGCCCCAGCATTTT CASSPRAWDRNQPQHF
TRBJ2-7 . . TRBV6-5 TGTGCCAGCAGTCGGACAGAGTTCGGGGAGCAGTACTTC CASSRTEFGEQYF
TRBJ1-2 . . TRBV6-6 TGTGCCAGCTACAGCACCGTCAACTATGGCTACACCTTC CASYSTVNYGYTF
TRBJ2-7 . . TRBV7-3 TGTGCCAGCAGCTTAACAGGAGGTCGGCAGTCCTACGAGCAGTACTTC CASSLTGGRQSYEQYF
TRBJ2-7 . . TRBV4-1 TGCGCCAGCAGCCAAGGGGGGGGCCGCTCCTACGAGCAGTACTTC CASSQGGGRSYEQYF
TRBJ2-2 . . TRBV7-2 TGTGCCAGCACTTGGGGGTCCCACACCGGGGAGCTGTTTTTT CASTWGSHTGELFF
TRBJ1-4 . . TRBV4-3 TGCGCCAGCGCACGTGGTCTTGCAACTAATGAAAAACTGTTTTTT CASARGLATNEKLFF
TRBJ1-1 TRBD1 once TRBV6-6 TGTGCCATTAAGAGGGCAGGGGGAAGGACTGAAGCTTTCTTT CAIKRAGGRTEAFF
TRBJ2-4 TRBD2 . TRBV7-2 TGTGCCAGCAGCATCACGGGAGGGGCAAACATTCAGTACTTC CASSITGGANIQYF
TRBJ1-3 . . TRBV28 TGTGCCAGCAATACGGACAGCTCTGGAAACACCATATATTTT CASNTDSSGNTIYF
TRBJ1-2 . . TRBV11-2 TGTGCCAGTAGCTTACTCGACAGTGGGAGCGGCTACACCTTC CASSLLDSGSGYTF
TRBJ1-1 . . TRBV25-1 TGTGCCAGCAGTGGCGGCATTTCTGAAGCTTTCTTT CASSGGISEAFF
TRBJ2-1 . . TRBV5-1 TGCGCCAGCAGCTTGGAGAGTAGCTCCTACAATGAGCAGTTCTTC CASSLESSSYNEQFF
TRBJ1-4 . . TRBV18 TGTGCCAGCTCACCTACGGTAGCAACTAATGAAAAACTGTTTTTT CASSPTVATNEKLFF
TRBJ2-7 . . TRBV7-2 TGTGCCAGCAGCTTAGCCGGGGGATCCTACGAGCAGTACTTC CASSLAGGSYEQYF
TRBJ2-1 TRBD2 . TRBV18 TGTGCCAGCTCCGGGGGACTAGCGGGGGGGAGCTCCTACAATGAGCAGTTCTTC CASSGGLAGGSSYNEQFF
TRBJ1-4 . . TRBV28 TGTGCCAGCAGTTTATTCGCGGGACAAGGGCCTCTTCGGGGTGAAAAACTGTTTTTT CASSLFAGQGPLRGEKLFF
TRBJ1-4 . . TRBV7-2 TGTGCCAGCAGCTCTCCATCTGTTGGAGAAAAACTGTTTTTT CASSSPSVGEKLFF
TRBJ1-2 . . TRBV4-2 TGTGCCAGCAGCCAAGTAGGCCGATATGGCTACACCTTC CASSQVGRYGYTF
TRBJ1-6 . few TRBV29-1 TGCAGCGTCTCGAGCTCCTATAATTCACCCCTCCACTTT CSVSSSYNSPLHF
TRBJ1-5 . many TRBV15 TGTGCCACCAGCAGAGATCCAGGGTGGTTTCAGCCCCAGCATTTT CATSRDPGWFQPQHF
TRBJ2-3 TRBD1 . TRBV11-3 TGTGCCAGCAGCACGAGTACAGGGGGCCGGGCAGATACGCAGTATTTT CASSTSTGGRADTQYF
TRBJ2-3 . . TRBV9 TGTGCCAGCAGCACCCGCCGGGGCTCAGATACGCAGTATTTT CASSTRRGSDTQYF
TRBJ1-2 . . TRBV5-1 TGCGCCAGCAGGTTGGCTAACAGGGATCAATATGGCTACACCTTC CASRLANRDQYGYTF
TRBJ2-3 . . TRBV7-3 TGTGCCAGCAGCCCCCGCGGTTACGGGACAGATACGCAGTATTTT CASSPRGYGTDTQYF
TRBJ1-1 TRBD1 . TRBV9 TGTGCCAGCAGCGTAGTAGAACAGGGGAGAGTGAACACTGAAGCTTTCTTT CASSVVEQGRVNTEAFF
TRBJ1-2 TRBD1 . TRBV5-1 TGCGCCAGCAGCCCAGGACAGGGTCGGAGCTACACCTTC CASSPGQGRSYTF
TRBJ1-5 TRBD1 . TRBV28 TGTGCCAGCAGTCGGGACAGGGGCAGCAATCAGCCCCAGCATTTT CASSRDRGSNQPQHF
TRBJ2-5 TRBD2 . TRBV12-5 TGTGCTAGTGGTTTGGTACGCGACGGGACTAAACCCCAAGAGACCCAGTACTTC CASGLVRDGTKPQETQYF